This TCR beta chain was sequenced for a study of blood T cell repertoires in COVID-19. Overall study: PBMCs, B-cell-depleted T cells, or T cells provided the cDNA or gDNA that made up the material.

The table came from immunoSEQ multiplex PCR; TCRdb's copy has only in-frame clones and leaves some out. This sample has 200,000 or so clones, with more than 85% found just once. CDR1 and CDR2 from the germline V gene are MNHEY and SMNVEV (reference sequence). CDR3 length: 17 residues. Germline trimming cut 5 bases from V and 4 bases from J; bases unmatched to any gene: 16. Sequencing was carried out using peripheral blood. The TCR was taken from a man aged 40-49 years with active or convalescent COVID-19. V usage is TRBV27 and J usage is TRBJ1-1, with 7 bases aligning to TRBD1. CDR3 protein: CASSPTGRGVSGTEAFF. The DNA for the CDR3 is TGTGCCAGCAGTCCGACAGGGAGAGGGGTTAGTGGCACTGAAGCTTTCTTT.